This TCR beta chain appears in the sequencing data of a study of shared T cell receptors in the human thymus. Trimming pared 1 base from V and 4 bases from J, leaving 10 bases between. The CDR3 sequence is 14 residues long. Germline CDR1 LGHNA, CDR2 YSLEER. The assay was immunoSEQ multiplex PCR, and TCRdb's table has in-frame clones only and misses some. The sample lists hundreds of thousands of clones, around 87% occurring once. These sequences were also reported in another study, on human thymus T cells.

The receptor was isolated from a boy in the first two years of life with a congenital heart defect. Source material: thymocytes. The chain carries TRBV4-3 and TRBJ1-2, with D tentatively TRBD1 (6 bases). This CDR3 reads CASSQGGGGYGYTF. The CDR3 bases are TGCGCCAGCAGCCAAGGTGGGGGCGGCTATGGCTACACCTTC.